The 9 T cell receptor beta chains in this list originate from one sample, sequenced in a study of T cell responses to AZD1222 COVID-19 vaccine. Clones were read by immunoSEQ multiplex PCR, and TCRdb kept only the in-frame ones, dropping some. This sample has about 180,000 clones, with about 93% found just once. Sequencing was performed on peripheral blood, taken 28 days after the second dose of the MenACWY control vaccine. The receptors stem from an adult who received the MenACWY meningococcal vaccine as a control.

This chain joins TRBV5-5 and TRBJ1-1; unclear D gene. Trimming cost V 4 bases and J 0 bases, with 10 bases left between them. Germline loops: CDR1 SGHKS, CDR2 YYEKEE (reference sequence). The CDR3 extends over 14 amino acids. CDR3 sequence reads: CASSAGAVNTEAFF. The CDR3 DNA follows: TGTGCCAGCAGCGCTGGTGCGGTGAACACTGAAGCTTTCTTT.

V and J are TRBV4-1 and TRBJ1-3; 9 bases map to TRBD1. CDR3 length equals 16 residues. Germline loops: CDR1 MGHRA, CDR2 YSYEKL. V lost 4 bases to trimming and J lost 4 bases; unmatched junction nucleotides: 8. As DNA, the CDR3 is TGCGCCAGCAGCCCAGGACAGGGGTTAGGGGGAAACACCATATATTTT. Translated, it gives CASSPGQGLGGNTIYF.

The chain employs TRBV5-1 and TRBJ1-1; 7 bases map to TRBD1. The V and J ends lost 5 bases and 1 base, in that order; junction bases with no gene match: 11. The CDR3 totals 16 residues. Germline V gene lookup returns CDR1 SGHRS and CDR2 YFSETQ. The CDR3 spells CASRTQGLGENTEAFF. The DNA for the CDR3 is TGCGCCAGCAGAACACAGGGGCTCGGGGAGAACACTGAAGCTTTCTTT.

This chain connects TRBV30 to TRBJ1-2, with a possible D match to TRBD1 (6 bases). V lost 4 bases, J lost 5 bases, and 17 bases lay in between. Germline V gene sequence: CDR1 GTSNPN, CDR2 SVGIG (reference sequence). The CDR3 length is 14 residues. The CDR3 reads CAWTTPDSLYGYTF. The CDR3 DNA follows: TGTGCCTGGACTACCCCGGACAGCCTTTATGGCTACACCTTC.

The V and J genes are TRBV7-9 and TRBJ1-2; 7 bases line up with TRBD1. The CDR3 extends over 17 amino acids. V shed 3 bases and J 4 bases; nucleotides not matched to a gene: 14. Germline V gene lookup returns CDR1 SEHNR and CDR2 FQNEAQ (reference sequence). The CDR3 coding sequence is TGTGCCAGCAGCTTCTCCGGACAACAACAGGGGACCTATGGCTACACCTTC. Protein: CASSFSGQQQGTYGYTF.

The chain joins TRBV30 to TRBJ2-1; D is perhaps TRBD1 or TRBD2 (5 bases each). Looked up from germline, CDR1 is GTSNPN and CDR2 is SVGIG (reference sequence). The V end was cut by 2 bases, the J end by 0 bases, with 17 bases between. The CDR3 consists of 17 residues. As DNA, the CDR3 is TGTGCCTGGAGTCCTTCTCGGGGCCAGAGCTCCTACAATGAGCAGTTCTTC. Its translation is CAWSPSRGQSSYNEQFF.

The chain uses TRBV7-2 and TRBJ1-1; the match to TRBD1 covers 7 bases. Germline-derived CDR1 and CDR2 are SGHTA and FQGNSA. There are 14 residues in the CDR3. V lost 2 bases and J lost 1; bases outside the gene matches: 1. CDR3 bases: TGTGCCAGCAGCTTAAGACAGGGGAACACTGAAGCTTTCTTT. Translated: CASSLRQGNTEAFF.

The rearrangement uses TRBV5-4 and TRBJ2-2; no clear D gene. This CDR3 is built from 13 residues. V was pared by 2 bases and J by 5 bases, with 7 bases between. Germline values: CDR1 SGHNT, CDR2 YYREEE (reference sequence). DNA for the CDR3: TGTGCCAGCAGCTTTGTGGGAACCGGGGAGCTGTTTTTT. Residues: CASSFVGTGELFF.

A word on this clone: Relative to the germline gene, one junction end is altered; a read error may explain this. The V call is TRBV3-1 (or the pseudogene TRBV3-2), the J call TRBJ1-5; 8 bases agree with TRBD1. Germline V lookup: CDR1 LGHDT, CDR2 YNNKEL (reference sequence). This CDR3 comprises 13 residues. CDR3 nucleotide sequence: TGTGTCAGCAGCCCGGGACAGGCCCAGCCCCAGCATTTT. Translated, it gives CVSSPGQAQPQHF.